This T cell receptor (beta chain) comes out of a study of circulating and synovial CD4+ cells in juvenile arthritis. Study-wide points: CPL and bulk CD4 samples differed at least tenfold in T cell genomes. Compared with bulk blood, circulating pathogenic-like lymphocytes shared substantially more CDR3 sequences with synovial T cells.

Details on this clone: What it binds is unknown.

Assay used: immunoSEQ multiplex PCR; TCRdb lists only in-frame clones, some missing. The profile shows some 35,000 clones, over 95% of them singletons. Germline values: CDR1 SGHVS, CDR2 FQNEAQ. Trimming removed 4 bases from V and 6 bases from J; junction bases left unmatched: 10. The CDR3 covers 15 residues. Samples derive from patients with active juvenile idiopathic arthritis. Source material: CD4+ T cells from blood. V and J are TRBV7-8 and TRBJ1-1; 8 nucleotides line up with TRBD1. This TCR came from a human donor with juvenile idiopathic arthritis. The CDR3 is CASSSTTGEGAEAFF. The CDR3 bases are TGTGCCAGCAGCTCAACGACAGGGGAAGGGGCTGAAGCTTTCTTT.